The rows below give T cell receptor beta chains drawn from one sample of a study of blood T cell repertoires in COVID-19. The method was immunoSEQ multiplex PCR; TCRdb's version includes in-frame clones alone and lacks a portion of them. Among 250,000 or so clones, about 85% were seen once, and the ten largest hold roughly 3%. The sequencing input was peripheral blood. The source is a young man with active or convalescent COVID-19. Both conserved end residues are part of each CDR3. The order of the fields is clone size, CDR3 length, D gene, J gene, V gene, CDR3 protein, CDR3 DNA. The D gene is left open where the match is weak. A row's size may be missing; if present it is once, few, many or a size class.

size: once
length: 14
D: TRBD1
J: TRBJ1-2
V: TRBV13
CDR3: CASSSYRGQTDYTF
DNA: TGTGCCAGCAGCTCATACAGGGGGCAAACGGACTACACCTTC

size: .
length: 14
D: TRBD1
J: TRBJ2-7
V: TRBV18
CDR3: CASSPLGQAGEQYF
DNA: TGTGCCAGCTCACCCCTCGGACAGGCGGGTGAGCAGTACTTC

size: .
length: 16
D: .
J: TRBJ2-3
V: TRBV11-1
CDR3: CASSPAGLVYTATQYF
DNA: TGTGCCAGCAGCCCCGCGGGATTAGTGTACACCGCTACGCAGTATTTT

size: .
length: 16
D: TRBD1
J: TRBJ1-6
V: TRBV5-4
CDR3: CASSLGDRGYSSPLHF
DNA: TGTGCCAGCAGCTTGGGGGACAGGGGGTATTCTTCACCCCTCCACTTT

size: .
length: 14
D: TRBD1
J: TRBJ1-3
V: TRBV6-5
CDR3: CASSRTGVGNTIYF
DNA: TGTGCCAGCAGCCGGACAGGGGTTGGAAACACCATATATTTT

size: .
length: 12
D: .
J: TRBJ1-2
V: TRBV28
CDR3: CASSSGAYGYTF
DNA: TGTGCCAGCAGTTCCGGAGCCTATGGCTACACCTTC

size: .
length: 11
D: .
J: TRBJ2-7
V: TRBV20-1
CDR3: CSAKLGGEQYF
DNA: TGCAGTGCCAAGCTGGGGGGCGAGCAGTACTTC

size: .
length: 14
D: .
J: TRBJ1-5
V: TRBV28
CDR3: CASSFPALNQPQHF
DNA: TGTGCCAGCAGTTTTCCTGCGTTAAATCAGCCCCAGCATTTT

size: .
length: 14
D: .
J: TRBJ2-2
V: TRBV2
CDR3: CASSSRTGTGELFF
DNA: TGTGCCAGCAGTTCAAGGACGGGGACCGGGGAGCTGTTTTTT

size: .
length: 14
D: .
J: TRBJ1-5
V: TRBV3-1/TRBV3-2
CDR3: CASSQGGFNQPQHF
DNA: TGTGCCAGCAGCCAAGGCGGCTTCAATCAGCCCCAGCATTTT

size: .
length: 14
D: TRBD1
J: TRBJ2-3
V: TRBV7-2
CDR3: CASSLVRGQSLQYF
DNA: TGTGCCAGCAGCTTAGTAAGGGGACAGTCACTGCAGTATTTT

size: .
length: 14
D: TRBD1
J: TRBJ1-5
V: TRBV7-3
CDR3: CASSPTGMGQPQHF
DNA: TGTGCCAGCAGCCCGACAGGGATGGGGCAGCCCCAGCATTTT

size: .
length: 15
D: TRBD1
J: TRBJ1-2
V: TRBV6-4
CDR3: CASSGSPGGLNGYTF
DNA: TGTGCCAGCAGTGGTTCCCCAGGGGGCTTAAATGGCTACACCTTC